This is a list of T cell receptor beta chains from one sample in a study of blood T cell repertoires in COVID-19. Measured with immunoSEQ multiplex PCR; TCRdb has only the in-frame clones, and not every one. The data show about 360,000 clones, about 89% seen once. The sequencing input was PBMCs or T cells enriched from blood (not recorded which). These receptors all come from a man aged 30 to 39 who had recovered from COVID-19. The CDR3 runs from the conserved cysteine through the conserved F or W. The D gene is left open where the match is weak. Not every row has a clone size; where given, it reads once, few, many or a size class.

d_gene: NA; v_gene: TRBV6-1; abundance: NA; j_gene: TRBJ1-2; CDR3aa: CASSEPETNYGYTF; CDR3nt: TGTGCCAGCAGTGAACCAGAAACTAACTATGGCTACACCTTC
d_gene: NA; v_gene: TRBV18; abundance: few; j_gene: TRBJ1-2; CDR3aa: CASSLGADYGYTF; CDR3nt: TGTGCCAGCTCACTAGGGGCGGACTATGGCTACACCTTC
d_gene: NA; v_gene: TRBV9; abundance: NA; j_gene: TRBJ2-1; CDR3aa: CASSVEGVYNEQFF; CDR3nt: TGTGCCAGCAGCGTAGAGGGGGTCTACAATGAGCAGTTCTTC
d_gene: TRBD1; v_gene: TRBV2; abundance: NA; j_gene: TRBJ1-3; CDR3aa: CASSENFGDRVFSGNTIYF; CDR3nt: TGTGCCAGCAGTGAAAATTTCGGTGACAGGGTGTTCTCTGGAAACACCATATATTTT
d_gene: NA; v_gene: TRBV30; abundance: once; j_gene: TRBJ2-2; CDR3aa: CAWSVNTGELFF; CDR3nt: TGTGCCTGGAGCGTTAACACCGGGGAGCTGTTTTTT
d_gene: NA; v_gene: TRBV11-2; abundance: NA; j_gene: TRBJ1-6; CDR3aa: CASSLSRGANSPLHF; CDR3nt: TGTGCCAGCAGCTTAAGCAGGGGTGCGAATTCACCCCTCCACTTT
d_gene: NA; v_gene: TRBV27; abundance: NA; j_gene: TRBJ1-2; CDR3aa: CASSPLGYGYTF; CDR3nt: TGTGCCAGCAGTCCGCTCGGCTATGGCTACACCTTC
d_gene: NA; v_gene: TRBV5-1; abundance: NA; j_gene: TRBJ2-5; CDR3aa: CASSLTEETQYF; CDR3nt: TGCGCCAGCAGCTTGACGGAAGAGACCCAGTACTTC
d_gene: TRBD1; v_gene: TRBV2; abundance: once; j_gene: TRBJ1-4; CDR3aa: CASRPGQGREKLFF; CDR3nt: TGTGCCAGCAGGCCGGGACAGGGTAGAGAAAAACTGTTTTTT
d_gene: NA; v_gene: TRBV3-1/TRBV3-2; abundance: NA; j_gene: TRBJ2-7; CDR3aa: CASSQRTYEQYF; CDR3nt: TGTGCCAGCAGCCAACGTACCTACGAGCAGTACTTC
d_gene: NA; v_gene: TRBV9; abundance: NA; j_gene: TRBJ2-5; CDR3aa: CASSGTGTTWETQYF; CDR3nt: TGTGCCAGCAGCGGAACAGGGACAACGTGGGAGACCCAGTACTTC
d_gene: TRBD2; v_gene: TRBV7-8; abundance: NA; j_gene: TRBJ2-1; CDR3aa: CASSERGGKYEQFF; CDR3nt: TGTGCCAGCAGCGAGCGGGGGGGCAAGTATGAGCAGTTCTTC
d_gene: NA; v_gene: TRBV7-2; abundance: NA; j_gene: TRBJ1-3; CDR3aa: CASSRPGAGNTIYF; CDR3nt: TGTGCCAGCAGCAGACCGGGGGCTGGAAACACCATATATTTT
d_gene: TRBD2; v_gene: TRBV10-3; abundance: NA; j_gene: TRBJ2-5; CDR3aa: CAISDRLAGAQETQYF; CDR3nt: TGTGCCATCAGTGATCGACTAGCGGGGGCCCAAGAGACCCAGTACTTC
d_gene: NA; v_gene: TRBV7-9; abundance: NA; j_gene: TRBJ1-6; CDR3aa: CASSSGTPNSPLHF; CDR3nt: TGTGCCAGCAGCTCCGGGACTCCGAATTCACCCCTCCACTTT
d_gene: NA; v_gene: TRBV18; abundance: NA; j_gene: TRBJ1-6; CDR3aa: CASSLRGINSPLHF; CDR3nt: TGTGCCAGCTCACTTCGCGGAATTAATTCACCCCTCCACTTT
d_gene: TRBD1; v_gene: TRBV7-2; abundance: NA; j_gene: TRBJ1-4; CDR3aa: CASSSQGANEKLFF; CDR3nt: TGTGCCAGCAGCTCACAGGGGGCTAATGAAAAACTGTTTTTT
d_gene: NA; v_gene: TRBV2; abundance: NA; j_gene: TRBJ2-7; CDR3aa: CASSEAHRGEQYF; CDR3nt: TGTGCCAGCAGTGAAGCACACCGGGGCGAGCAGTACTTC
d_gene: TRBD1; v_gene: TRBV2; abundance: NA; j_gene: TRBJ2-5; CDR3aa: CASSVRDSQETQYF; CDR3nt: TGTGCCAGCAGTGTTAGGGACAGCCAAGAGACCCAGTACTTC
d_gene: NA; v_gene: TRBV7-6; abundance: once; j_gene: TRBJ2-5; CDR3aa: CASSLGSGEQETQYF; CDR3nt: TGTGCCAGCAGCTTAGGTTCAGGGGAACAAGAGACCCAGTACTTC
d_gene: NA; v_gene: TRBV18; abundance: NA; j_gene: TRBJ2-1; CDR3aa: CASSPGAGNEQFF; CDR3nt: TGTGCCAGCTCACCGGGGGCAGGCAATGAGCAGTTCTTC
d_gene: NA; v_gene: TRBV5-1; abundance: NA; j_gene: TRBJ2-3; CDR3aa: CASSLNLGGPDTQYF; CDR3nt: TGCGCCAGCAGCTTGAATCTGGGGGGTCCGGATACGCAGTATTTT
d_gene: TRBD1; v_gene: TRBV6-5; abundance: NA; j_gene: TRBJ1-2; CDR3aa: CASSYRGGGYTF; CDR3nt: TGTGCCAGCAGCTACAGGGGTGGCGGCTACACCTTC
d_gene: TRBD1; v_gene: TRBV18; abundance: NA; j_gene: TRBJ2-1; CDR3aa: CASSMDRVYNEQFF; CDR3nt: TGTGCCAGCTCGATGGACAGGGTATACAATGAGCAGTTCTTC
d_gene: TRBD1; v_gene: TRBV5-1; abundance: NA; j_gene: TRBJ2-1; CDR3aa: CASGTGVVYNEQFF; CDR3nt: TGCGCCAGCGGGACAGGGGTGGTCTACAATGAGCAGTTCTTC
d_gene: TRBD2; v_gene: TRBV7-3; abundance: once; j_gene: TRBJ2-2; CDR3aa: CASSLVAGISGELFF; CDR3nt: TGTGCCAGCAGCTTAGTAGCGGGGATCTCCGGGGAGCTGTTTTTT
d_gene: NA; v_gene: TRBV4-2; abundance: NA; j_gene: TRBJ1-2; CDR3aa: CASSQETGANYGYTF; CDR3nt: TGTGCCAGCAGCCAAGAAACAGGAGCTAACTATGGCTACACCTTC
d_gene: NA; v_gene: TRBV6-5; abundance: NA; j_gene: TRBJ1-1; CDR3aa: CASSRDPQENEAFF; CDR3nt: TGTGCCAGCAGTCGGGATCCCCAAGAGAATGAAGCTTTCTTT
d_gene: NA; v_gene: TRBV30; abundance: once; j_gene: TRBJ1-3; CDR3aa: CAWSAPGEHGNTIYF; CDR3nt: TGTGCCTGGAGTGCCCCAGGGGAACATGGAAACACCATATATTTT
d_gene: NA; v_gene: TRBV6-5; abundance: NA; j_gene: TRBJ1-1; CDR3aa: CASSYGTGNTEAFF; CDR3nt: TGTGCCAGCAGTTACGGAACAGGGAACACTGAAGCTTTCTTT
d_gene: TRBD1; v_gene: TRBV9; abundance: NA; j_gene: TRBJ1-5; CDR3aa: CASSAGPGQGRPQHF; CDR3nt: TGTGCCAGCAGCGCGGGTCCGGGACAGGGTCGGCCCCAGCATTTT
d_gene: TRBD1; v_gene: TRBV11-2; abundance: NA; j_gene: TRBJ1-1; CDR3aa: CASSYQGDLSEAFF; CDR3nt: TGTGCCAGCAGCTACCAGGGGGACCTGTCTGAAGCTTTCTTT
d_gene: NA; v_gene: TRBV9; abundance: NA; j_gene: TRBJ1-1; CDR3aa: CASSVEERSGTEAFF; CDR3nt: TGTGCCAGCAGCGTTGAGGAACGGTCTGGCACTGAAGCTTTCTTT
d_gene: NA; v_gene: TRBV18; abundance: once; j_gene: TRBJ1-2; CDR3aa: CASSPSGSHNGYTF; CDR3nt: TGTGCCAGCTCACCATCGGGGTCTCATAATGGCTACACCTTC
d_gene: TRBD1; v_gene: TRBV9; abundance: NA; j_gene: TRBJ1-2; CDR3aa: CASSDPGQGRYGYTF; CDR3nt: TGTGCCAGCAGCGACCCCGGACAGGGGCGATATGGCTACACCTTC
d_gene: NA; v_gene: TRBV7-2; abundance: once; j_gene: TRBJ1-3; CDR3aa: CASSLPGEAGNTIYF; CDR3nt: TGTGCCAGCAGCTTACCGGGGGAGGCTGGAAACACCATATATTTT
d_gene: NA; v_gene: TRBV6-6; abundance: NA; j_gene: TRBJ2-7; CDR3aa: CASTTQSGAASYEQYF; CDR3nt: TGTGCCAGCACCACCCAGAGTGGGGCAGCCTCCTACGAGCAGTACTTC
d_gene: NA; v_gene: TRBV4-2; abundance: NA; j_gene: TRBJ2-3; CDR3aa: CASSQEGDTPYTQYF; CDR3nt: TGTGCCAGCAGCCAAGAAGGGGACACACCATATACGCAGTATTTT
d_gene: NA; v_gene: TRBV28; abundance: NA; j_gene: TRBJ2-5; CDR3aa: CASSLAPGDPQETQYF; CDR3nt: TGTGCCAGCAGTCTCGCACCGGGAGACCCACAAGAGACCCAGTACTTC
d_gene: NA; v_gene: TRBV9; abundance: NA; j_gene: TRBJ1-4; CDR3aa: CASSVTGSPNEKLFF; CDR3nt: TGTGCCAGCAGCGTTACGGGGTCTCCAAATGAAAAACTGTTTTTT
d_gene: NA; v_gene: TRBV5-1; abundance: NA; j_gene: TRBJ2-1; CDR3aa: CASSLRTSSYNEQFF; CDR3nt: TGCGCCAGCAGCTTGCGAACGAGCTCCTACAATGAGCAGTTCTTC
d_gene: NA; v_gene: TRBV2; abundance: NA; j_gene: TRBJ1-5; CDR3aa: CASTGGIVQPQHF; CDR3nt: TGTGCCAGCACTGGAGGTATCGTGCAGCCCCAGCATTTT
d_gene: TRBD1; v_gene: TRBV6-1; abundance: NA; j_gene: TRBJ1-2; CDR3aa: CASSDPGQGLGYTF; CDR3nt: TGTGCCAGCAGTGACCCGGGACAGGGGCTGGGCTACACCTTC
d_gene: NA; v_gene: TRBV5-1; abundance: NA; j_gene: TRBJ2-7; CDR3aa: CASSLSVGYEQYF; CDR3nt: TGCGCCAGCAGCTTGAGTGTCGGCTACGAGCAGTACTTC
d_gene: TRBD1; v_gene: TRBV5-6; abundance: NA; j_gene: TRBJ1-4; CDR3aa: CASSYQGAQNEKLFF; CDR3nt: TGTGCCAGCAGCTATCAGGGGGCACAAAATGAAAAACTGTTTTTT
d_gene: NA; v_gene: TRBV6-5; abundance: NA; j_gene: TRBJ2-4; CDR3aa: CASSRKNIQYF; CDR3nt: TGTGCCAGCAGCCGCAAAAACATTCAGTACTTC
d_gene: NA; v_gene: TRBV19; abundance: NA; j_gene: TRBJ2-7; CDR3aa: CASSIRGWGSSYEQYF; CDR3nt: TGTGCCAGTAGTATCAGGGGATGGGGTTCCTCCTACGAGCAGTACTTC
d_gene: TRBD1; v_gene: TRBV18; abundance: NA; j_gene: TRBJ1-6; CDR3aa: CASGAGTANSPLHF; CDR3nt: TGTGCCAGCGGAGCCGGGACAGCCAATTCACCCCTCCACTTT
d_gene: NA; v_gene: TRBV3-1/TRBV3-2; abundance: NA; j_gene: TRBJ2-3; CDR3aa: CASSQAVRAQYF; CDR3nt: TGTGCCAGCAGCCAAGCCGTTCGGGCGCAGTATTTT
d_gene: NA; v_gene: TRBV10-3; abundance: NA; j_gene: TRBJ1-5; CDR3aa: CAITGERNQPQHF; CDR3nt: TGTGCCATCACCGGGGAGCGCAATCAGCCCCAGCATTTT
d_gene: TRBD1; v_gene: TRBV7-3; abundance: NA; j_gene: TRBJ1-1; CDR3aa: CASSETGQRNTEAFF; CDR3nt: TGTGCCAGCAGCGAAACGGGACAGCGAAACACTGAAGCTTTCTTT